This TCR beta chain was documented in a study of cytomegalovirus exposure and HLA in healthy donors. About the research overall: As released early, the data held some 80 million unique TCRs from HLA-typed donors.

Turning to this clone: As yet, its antigen is unknown.

60 Vbeta and 13 Jbeta primers were used in PCR. TCRdb's copy holds only in-frame clones and misses some; the assay was immunoSEQ multiplex PCR. The listing records approximately 75,000 clones. Study conclusions and caveats: In a later analysis, CMV-associated beta chains were mostly HLA-associated, it appeared. TCR beta sequences numbering around 15,000 were associated with HLA alleles at 0.05 false discovery rate in a later analysis. TCR beta V segments were, for the most part, productive about 90% or about 30% of the time in an earlier analysis.

This clonotype originated in a man aged 35 to 55 in good health and CMV-seronegative. Sequencing used PBMCs.

The CDR3 DNA sequence: TGTGCCAGCACCTATACAGTGGCGGGGTTAGGGTCACCCCTCCACTTT. Amino acid sequence: CASTYTVAGLGSPLHF. The chain carries TRBV27 and TRBJ1-6; no clear D gene. CDR1 is MNHEY and CDR2 is SMNVEV in the germline V gene (reference sequence). Trimming shortened V by 7 bases and J by 10 bases, and 23 bases separated the two germline ends. The CDR3 has 16 residues.